This T cell receptor beta chain was recorded in a study of T cell responses to AZD1222 COVID-19 vaccine (dated by TCRdb to 2020 to 2022). In terms of the full investigation: AZD1222 recipients with second doses at about 4 weeks or about 12 weeks were pooled, because spike-specific TCR depth and breadth did not differ between schedules. A total of 230 to 250 trial participants underwent TCR sequencing, of whom 207 received two doses of AZD1222 and about 25 received two doses of the MenACWY control vaccine. Trial participants were enrolled by age into subgroups of 18-55, 56-69 and 70-plus years, and 148, 28 and 57 TCR-sequenced participants, respectively, were included in these subgroups. Here is what the overall study found, with its caveats: Epitopes outside the regions mutated in the B.1.351 and B.1.1.7 variants were reportedly recognized by nearly half of the unique spike-specific TCRs. In the small 56-69-year group, the increase in depth fell short of significance, most likely because of low power. Because no samples from the day 14 peak response were available, repertoires could be characterized only after the peak T cell response. Most participants were white British and females outnumbered males, and the authors suggested that clonal diversity may have been underestimated. Vaccine-associated CD4 TCRs spanned the whole spike protein, with dominant responses in regions 160-218 and 743-854. A significant rise in spike-specific TCR breadth and depth was observed after two AZD1222 doses relative to day 0 and relative to MenACWY recipients. Conclusions about previously exposed vaccinees were limited because only a handful of AZD1222 recipients were SARS-CoV-2 seropositive at baseline.

In the germline V gene (reference sequence), CDR1 corresponds to MNHNY and CDR2 to SVGAGI. The cysteine opens and the phenylalanine closes a CDR3 of 15 amino acids. Kept here is only the CDR3 DNA, which spans 45 bases and is read in frame from base 1. At the junction V is shortened by 2 bases and J by 2 bases, with 10 bases in between. The CDR3 regions of human TCRbeta chains were analyzed by immunosequencing. The published analysis was carried out like this. Repertoire TCRs were checked for matches against a reference library of SARS-CoV-2-specific TCRs that had been generated using the MIRA antigen-specificity platform. Breadth was defined as the fraction of unique TCRs that were SARS-CoV-2-associated. Depth was defined as the fraction of total T cells that were SARS-CoV-2-associated. Using the MIRA data, each spike-specific TCR was mapped to the spike region that the TCR reacts to and placed in a CD4 or CD8 class. Log10-transformed breadth and depth values were compared by one-way ANOVA with Sidak's multiple comparisons tests. Not all clones reach the TCRdb copy of this immuneACCESS table, which keeps in-frame sequences only. Checked studies attribute under half of the gap to unresolved V genes and leave the rest unexplained. From that table come the V and J calls and clone size; the DNA was used to work out D and trimming. This sample lists about 130,000 clones; roughly 89% were detected once. The ten most abundant clones make up 1.9% of the sample.

The sample's time point, from its label and the paper: baseline before first vaccination. Vaccinee samples came from UK trials COV001 and COV002, including a single-blind randomized controlled phase 2/3 trial of AZD1222 (ChAdOx1 nCoV-19) in healthy adults. For TCRbeta chain sequencing, PBMC samples from trial participants were taken at day 0 and at day 28 after the second dose. This clone was found once. The antigen it binds to is not known. Nothing much larger sits one base from this clone, and base qualities are not available. Specimen: peripheral blood, collected on day 0 of AZD1222 vaccination. This sequence was found in an adult in good health. The V gene is TRBV6-6 and the J gene is TRBJ1-5; the D gene is perhaps TRBD1, from 5 matching bases. The CDR3 here reads CASSYGGEGNQPQHF. The sequenced DNA: TGTGCCAGCAGTTACGGGGGAGAGGGCAATCAGCCCCAGCATTTT.